The 2 T cell receptor beta chains in this list originate from one sample, sequenced in a study of blood T cell repertoires in COVID-19. Data came from immunoSEQ multiplex PCR; TCRdb stores just in-frame clones and leaves some out. This sample yields 7,300 or so clones, of which roughly 88% are seen a single time; 5.5% to 7% belongs to the top ten. Sequences were obtained from peripheral blood. Source of these receptors: a woman aged 45-60 years with active or convalescent COVID-19.

The chain links TRBV5-8 to TRBJ2-3; 10 bases line up with TRBD2. The CDR3 runs to 17 residues. V trimming: 1 base; J trimming: 1 base; junction bases outside the gene matches: 6. Germline CDR1 is SGHTS and CDR2 is YDEGEE. This CDR3 is CASSLRLAGARTDTQYF. CDR3 in DNA: TGTGCCAGCAGCTTGAGGCTAGCGGGAGCTCGCACAGATACGCAGTATTTT.

This chain joins TRBV2 and TRBJ1-1; D possibly corresponds to TRBD1 (6 bases). The CDR3 spans 13 residues. Trimming took off 7 bases at V and 4 bases at J, with 13 bases between the two ends. Germline CDR1 reads SNHLY; CDR2 reads FYNNEI. In nucleotides, the CDR3 is TGTGCCAGCAATACCCAAGGGGGCACTGAAGCTTTCTTT. It yields the protein CASNTQGGTEAFF.